This is a list of T cell receptor beta chains from one sample in a study of shared clonotypes between healthy human individuals. TCRdb's copy holds only in-frame clones and misses some; the assay was immunoSEQ multiplex PCR. Of around 1 million clones listed, more than 75% are singletons. Material for sequencing was memory CD4+ T cells sorted from blood. The receptors originated from a man younger than 35 in good health. The CDR3 runs from the conserved cysteine through the conserved F or W. The order of the fields is D gene, clone size, J gene, V gene, CDR3 DNA, CDR3 protein. D genes are given only for firm matches. Only part of the rows carry a size: once, few, many, or a class if the clone is expanded.

d_call: NA; clone_size: NA; j_call: TRBJ1-4; v_call: TRBV5-1; cdr3_nt: TGCGCCAGCAGCTCCGGACAGACCACAACTAATGAAAAACTGTTTTTT; cdr3_aa: CASSSGQTTTNEKLFF
d_call: TRBD1; clone_size: NA; j_call: TRBJ2-1; v_call: TRBV5-4; cdr3_nt: TGTGCCAGCAGCCGGGACAGAAACAATGAGCAGTTCTTC; cdr3_aa: CASSRDRNNEQFF
d_call: NA; clone_size: NA; j_call: TRBJ1-6; v_call: TRBV27; cdr3_nt: TGTGCCAGCAGTTTAACGGGGGGGGCCCCAAATTCACCCCTCCACTTT; cdr3_aa: CASSLTGGAPNSPLHF
d_call: NA; clone_size: NA; j_call: TRBJ2-3; v_call: TRBV5-1; cdr3_nt: TGCGCCAGCAGCTTCCAGGGCCCCCCGGATACGCAGTATTTT; cdr3_aa: CASSFQGPPDTQYF
d_call: NA; clone_size: once; j_call: TRBJ1-1; v_call: TRBV28; cdr3_nt: TGTGCCAGCAGTTTAGCCAGGGCCGAAGCTTTCTTT; cdr3_aa: CASSLARAEAFF
d_call: NA; clone_size: NA; j_call: TRBJ1-1; v_call: TRBV9; cdr3_nt: TGTGCCAGCAGCCCAAGACTCGGGGTCATGACTGAAGCTTTCTTT; cdr3_aa: CASSPRLGVMTEAFF
d_call: TRBD2; clone_size: NA; j_call: TRBJ2-5; v_call: TRBV29-1; cdr3_nt: TGCAGCGTTGAAGAAGGACTAGCCGGGTGGGAGACCCAGTACTTC; cdr3_aa: CSVEEGLAGWETQYF
d_call: NA; clone_size: NA; j_call: TRBJ1-2; v_call: TRBV28; cdr3_nt: TGTGCCACCCTCGCGGGGGGCTATGGCTACACCTTC; cdr3_aa: CATLAGGYGYTF
d_call: NA; clone_size: NA; j_call: TRBJ1-1; v_call: TRBV6-6; cdr3_nt: TGTGCCAGCAGTTCCACGGACTCGCCGGACACTGAAGCTTTCTTT; cdr3_aa: CASSSTDSPDTEAFF
d_call: NA; clone_size: many; j_call: TRBJ2-5; v_call: TRBV7-9; cdr3_nt: TGTGCCAGCAGCTCCGGGACGACTCAAGAGACCCAGTACTTC; cdr3_aa: CASSSGTTQETQYF
d_call: NA; clone_size: NA; j_call: TRBJ2-5; v_call: TRBV5-1; cdr3_nt: TGTGCCAGCAGCTTGGCTTTAGAAGAGACCCAGTACTTC; cdr3_aa: CASSLALEETQYF
d_call: TRBD1; clone_size: few; j_call: TRBJ1-5; v_call: TRBV18; cdr3_nt: TGTGCCAGCTCACCAAGGACAGGCTATAGCAATCAGCCCCAGCATTTT; cdr3_aa: CASSPRTGYSNQPQHF
d_call: TRBD2; clone_size: NA; j_call: TRBJ2-2; v_call: TRBV6-5; cdr3_nt: TGTGCCAGCAGTTACTCGGGGGCGGGAGGTACCGGGGAGCTGTTTTTT; cdr3_aa: CASSYSGAGGTGELFF
d_call: TRBD1; clone_size: NA; j_call: TRBJ1-5; v_call: TRBV6-1; cdr3_nt: TGTGCCAGCAGTGCGAGGGGGCAGAGCCAGCCCCAGCATTTT; cdr3_aa: CASSARGQSQPQHF
d_call: NA; clone_size: NA; j_call: TRBJ2-2; v_call: TRBV19; cdr3_nt: TGTGCCAGTAGTCTCCCATTGGGGGAGCTGTTTTTT; cdr3_aa: CASSLPLGELFF
d_call: TRBD1; clone_size: NA; j_call: TRBJ2-5; v_call: TRBV5-4; cdr3_nt: TGTGCCAGCAGCTTGACAGGGGGCCGAACCACCCAAGCTGGGGAGACCCAGTACTTC; cdr3_aa: CASSLTGGRTTQAGETQYF
d_call: NA; clone_size: once; j_call: TRBJ2-2; v_call: TRBV12-1; cdr3_nt: TGTGCCAGCAGTCCTAGCGGGGGGTCCGGGGAGCTGTTTTTT; cdr3_aa: CASSPSGGSGELFF
d_call: TRBD1; clone_size: NA; j_call: TRBJ1-2; v_call: TRBV5-6; cdr3_nt: TGTGCCAGCAGCTTGCCCCAGGACAGGGCCCAGGGGGGCTACACCTTC; cdr3_aa: CASSLPQDRAQGGYTF
d_call: NA; clone_size: NA; j_call: TRBJ2-1; v_call: TRBV29-1; cdr3_nt: TGCAGCGTTGGACTTACCAATGAGCAGTTCTTC; cdr3_aa: CSVGLTNEQFF
d_call: TRBD2; clone_size: NA; j_call: TRBJ2-1; v_call: TRBV4-1; cdr3_nt: TGCGCCAGCAGCCAAGTCCTAGCGGGGCTTAATGAGCAGTTCTTC; cdr3_aa: CASSQVLAGLNEQFF
d_call: NA; clone_size: few; j_call: TRBJ1-2; v_call: TRBV6-5; cdr3_nt: TGTGCCAGCAGTTACAGCCAAGCTAACTATGGCTACACCTTC; cdr3_aa: CASSYSQANYGYTF
d_call: TRBD2; clone_size: NA; j_call: TRBJ2-5; v_call: TRBV7-2; cdr3_nt: TGTGCCAGCAGCCGTACGATGGGCGGGAGAGGGTCTAGAGAGACCCAGTACTTC; cdr3_aa: CASSRTMGGRGSRETQYF
d_call: TRBD2; clone_size: few; j_call: TRBJ2-5; v_call: TRBV11-2; cdr3_nt: TGTGCCAGCAGCCTTGGACTAGCGGGACAACAAGAGACCCAGTACTTC; cdr3_aa: CASSLGLAGQQETQYF
d_call: TRBD2; clone_size: NA; j_call: TRBJ2-1; v_call: TRBV9; cdr3_nt: TGTGCCAGCAGCGTAGCTCTCACTAGCGGGCTTTACAATGAGCAGTTCTTC; cdr3_aa: CASSVALTSGLYNEQFF
d_call: NA; clone_size: NA; j_call: TRBJ1-2; v_call: TRBV2; cdr3_nt: TGTGCCAGCAGTGACGGGGCGAGTTATGGCTACACCTTC; cdr3_aa: CASSDGASYGYTF
d_call: NA; clone_size: NA; j_call: TRBJ2-1; v_call: TRBV7-2; cdr3_nt: TGTGCCAGCACCTCTGGTTTCTCCTACAATGAGCAGTTCTTC; cdr3_aa: CASTSGFSYNEQFF
d_call: TRBD1; clone_size: once; j_call: TRBJ2-7; v_call: TRBV29-1; cdr3_nt: TGCAGCGCCCAGTTTAGAGACAGGGTATACGAGCAGTATTTC; cdr3_aa: CSAQFRDRVYEQYF
d_call: TRBD2; clone_size: few; j_call: TRBJ2-3; v_call: TRBV5-4; cdr3_nt: TGTGCCAGCACGACGGGGGGGATCACAGATACGCAGTATTTT; cdr3_aa: CASTTGGITDTQYF
d_call: NA; clone_size: NA; j_call: TRBJ1-3; v_call: TRBV28; cdr3_nt: TGTGCCAGCAGTCCCGGGACACTCTCTGGAAACACCATATATTTT; cdr3_aa: CASSPGTLSGNTIYF
d_call: TRBD1; clone_size: NA; j_call: TRBJ1-5; v_call: TRBV30; cdr3_nt: TGTGCCTGGAGAGGACAGGGCTATCGCCAGCCCCAGCATTTT; cdr3_aa: CAWRGQGYRQPQHF